A single sample is the source of the 11 T cell receptor beta chains below, sequenced in a study of T-cell reconstitution after alpha-beta-depleted transplantation in children. It was with unique molecular identifiers that the TCRbeta library was prepared. TCRdb fed the PCR reads into MiXCR, producing one record per CDR3 protein. The sample consists of some 140,000 distinct CDR3 sequences, about 9.6% of them appearing once. The sequencing here drew on PBMCs, mostly from graft donor cells, taken 180 days after TCRalphabeta/CD19-depleted stem cell transplant. These receptors came from a girl under two years old who had a stem cell transplant for combined immunodeficiency, so the T cells may come from the graft donor.

This clonotype appeared a few times. The V gene is TRBV24-1, the J gene TRBJ2-2, with 7 bases aligning to TRBD2. The CDR3 runs 16 residues. The ends lost 5 bases at V and 4 bases at J; junction bases unmatched: 9. Germline lookup yields CDR1 KGHDR and CDR2 SFDVKD. The CDR3 spells CATSGTAGDGTGELFF. CDR3 bases: TGTGCCACCAGTGGGACGGCGGGAGATGGCACCGGGGAGCTGTTTTTT.

This clonotype was detected many times. The chain carries TRBV28 and TRBJ2-5; the D gene is possibly TRBD1 (5 bases). Trimming stripped 6 bases from V and 3 bases from J, with 17 bases between. CDR3 size: 15 residues. CDR1 and CDR2 from the germline V gene are MDHEN and SYDVKM. The CDR3 is CASSSPQGNKETQYF. The CDR3 DNA reads as TGTGCCAGCAGCTCACCGCAGGGAAATAAAGAGACCCAGTACTTC.

This clonotype was recorded many times. The rearrangement joins TRBV20-1 to TRBJ2-1, with 10 nucleotides matching TRBD2. The CDR3 consists of 15 residues. Unmatched junction bases numbered 6, after V lost 6 bases and J lost 1 base. The V gene's germline CDR1 is DFQATT and CDR2 SNEGSKA (reference sequence). CDR3 loop: CSAPSGRGSYNEQFF. CDR3 DNA: TGCAGTGCCCCTAGCGGGAGAGGGTCCTACAATGAGCAGTTCTTC.

This clonotype was recorded a few times. The rearrangement joins TRBV20-1 to TRBJ2-7, with 8 bases identical to TRBD2. The CDR3 spans 17 residues. After removal of 0 bases from V and 1 base from J, the junction contained 11 bases not matched to a gene. In germline, CDR1 is DFQATT, CDR2 SNEGSKA (reference sequence). The chain's CDR3 is CSARDNWSSGSSYEQYF. CDR3 DNA: TGCAGTGCTAGAGATAATTGGTCTAGCGGGTCATCCTACGAGCAGTACTTC.

This clonotype occurred many times. The genes are TRBV6-2 or TRBV6-3 and TRBJ2-5; the D is unclear. V was pared by 5 bases and J by 3 bases, with 10 bases between. The germline CDR1 and CDR2 sequences are MNHEY and SVGEGT. The CDR3 runs to 13 residues. DNA for the CDR3: TGTGCCAGCAGTACGGACGAGAAAGAGACCCAGTACTTC. Residues: CASSTDEKETQYF.

This clonotype was detected only once. J is TRBJ1-1 and V is TRBV12-3 or TRBV12-4, with a weak D call TRBD1 (5 bases). There are 15 residues in the CDR3. V was trimmed by 2 bases and J by 3 bases, leaving 13 bases between them. CDR3: CASSLMGGPYTEAFF. In DNA, the CDR3 is TGTGCCAGCAGTTTAATGGGGGGACCCTACACTGAAGCTTTCTTT.

This clonotype has only a few counts. The CDR3 region is CSARPGHLSTDTQYF. CDR3 sequence (DNA): TGCAGTGCTAGACCGGGACATCTCAGCACAGATACGCAGTATTTT. V and J are TRBV20-1 and TRBJ2-3; TRBD1 might be the D (6 bases). V was pared by 2 bases and J by 0 bases, with 12 bases between. Germline CDR1 is DFQATT and CDR2 is SNEGSKA (reference sequence). This CDR3 comprises 15 residues.

This clonotype was seen repeatedly, ten times or more. This chain joins TRBV5-5 and TRBJ1-1, with D unclear. The CDR3 totals 13 residues. CDR1 is SGHKS and CDR2 is YYEKEE in the germline V gene (reference sequence). The V end lost 0 bases, the J end lost 5 bases, and 8 bases lay between the germline ends. Here the CDR3 DNA reads TGTGCCAGCAGCTTGGCCTACAGAACTGAAGCTTTCTTT. The encoded protein is CASSLAYRTEAFF.

This chain connects TRBV20-1 to TRBJ2-1; D perhaps matches TRBD2 (6 bases). The germline gives CDR1 DFQATT, CDR2 SNEGSKA (reference sequence). CDR3 length equals 15 residues. Trimming shortened V by 0 bases and J by 7 bases, and 16 bases separated the two germline ends. CDR3 region: CSAREGSGYLNEQFF. The CDR3 coding sequence is TGCAGTGCTAGAGAAGGTAGCGGCTATTTAAATGAGCAGTTCTTC.

This clonotype has more than one count but fewer than ten. V usage is TRBV12-3 or TRBV12-4 and J usage is TRBJ2-7; D unresolved. Trimming removed 4 bases at V and 3 bases at J, with 10 bases between. This CDR3 comprises 13 residues. The CDR3 DNA reads TGTGCCAGCAGTTCCCGGGCACTCTACGAGCAGTACTTC. Amino acids: CASSSRALYEQYF.

This clonotype came up a few times. V gene TRBV7-9 combines with J gene TRBJ2-7; a weak D match, TRBD2 (6 bases). Trimming pared 5 bases from V and 0 bases from J, leaving 14 bases between. The CDR3 contains 15 residues. The V gene's germline CDR1 is SEHNR and CDR2 FQNEAQ (reference sequence). For the CDR3, the DNA is TGTGCCAGCAGCGACGGACTATCCAGCTCCTACGAGCAGTACTTC. Translating gives CASSDGLSSSYEQYF.